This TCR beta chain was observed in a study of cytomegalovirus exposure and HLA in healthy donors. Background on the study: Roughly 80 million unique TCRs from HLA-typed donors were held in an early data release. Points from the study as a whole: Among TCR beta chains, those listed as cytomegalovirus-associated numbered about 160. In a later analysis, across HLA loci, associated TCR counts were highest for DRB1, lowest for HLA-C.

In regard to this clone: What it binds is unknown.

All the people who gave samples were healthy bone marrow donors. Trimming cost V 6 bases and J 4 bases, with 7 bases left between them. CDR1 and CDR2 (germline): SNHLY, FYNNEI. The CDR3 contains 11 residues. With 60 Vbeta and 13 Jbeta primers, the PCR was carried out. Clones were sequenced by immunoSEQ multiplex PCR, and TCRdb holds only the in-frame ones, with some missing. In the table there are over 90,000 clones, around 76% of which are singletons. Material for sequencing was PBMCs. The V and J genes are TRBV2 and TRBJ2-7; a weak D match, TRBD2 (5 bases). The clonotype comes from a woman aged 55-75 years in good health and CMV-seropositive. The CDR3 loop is CASRREYEQYF. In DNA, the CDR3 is TGTGCCAGCAGGAGGGAATACGAGCAGTACTTC. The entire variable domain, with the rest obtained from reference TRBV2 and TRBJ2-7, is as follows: EPEVTQTPSHQVTQMGQEVILRCVPISNHLYFYWYRQILGQKVEFLVSFYNNEISEKSEIFDDQFSVERPDGSNFTLKIRSTKLEDSAMYFCASRREYEQYFGPGTRLTVT.